The rows below give T cell receptor beta chains drawn from one sample of a study of blood T cell repertoires in COVID-19. Profiling relied on immunoSEQ multiplex PCR, and the TCRdb table lists in-frame clones only, not all of them. The table has a few hundred thousand clones, around 82% seen once; the top ten hold roughly 2.4%. Sample: peripheral blood. The receptors originated from an older woman with acute or convalescent COVID-19. CDR3s include the opening cysteine and the closing phenylalanine or tryptophan. The D gene is left open where the match is weak. Clone size is shown for a subset of rows, as once, few, many or a class of expanded clone.

J gene: TRBJ2-7
D gene: NA
V gene: TRBV5-6
clone size: NA
CDR3 DNA: TGTGCCAGCAGCTTTGGGGGCGCATTTTACGAGCAGTACTTC
CDR3 protein: CASSFGGAFYEQYF

J gene: TRBJ1-1
D gene: NA
V gene: TRBV28
clone size: NA
CDR3 DNA: TGTGCCAGCAATCCCGGGGGTAAAGCTTTCTTT
CDR3 protein: CASNPGGKAFF

J gene: TRBJ2-2
D gene: TRBD2
V gene: TRBV9
clone size: NA
CDR3 DNA: TGTGCCAGCAGCGGAAGCGGGGGGGGCACCGGGGAGCTGTTTTTT
CDR3 protein: CASSGSGGGTGELFF

J gene: TRBJ1-4
D gene: NA
V gene: TRBV7-2
clone size: NA
CDR3 DNA: TGTGCCAGCAGCTTTCTCCGGGGAAGTAATGAAAAACTGTTTTTT
CDR3 protein: CASSFLRGSNEKLFF

J gene: TRBJ2-1
D gene: NA
V gene: TRBV19
clone size: NA
CDR3 DNA: TGTGCCAGTAGTATAGCTGCGGGTCGCAATGAGCAGTTCTTC
CDR3 protein: CASSIAAGRNEQFF

J gene: TRBJ2-7
D gene: NA
V gene: TRBV6-6
clone size: NA
CDR3 DNA: TGTGCCAGCAGTTACGACCGGGGGACCCACTCCTACGAGCAGTACTTC
CDR3 protein: CASSYDRGTHSYEQYF

J gene: TRBJ1-1
D gene: TRBD1
V gene: TRBV23-1
clone size: NA
CDR3 DNA: TGCGCCAGCAGTCAATCTACCTGGGACAGCCGGCTTAACACTGAAGCTTTCTTT
CDR3 protein: CASSQSTWDSRLNTEAFF

J gene: TRBJ1-1
D gene: NA
V gene: TRBV7-9
clone size: NA
CDR3 DNA: TGTGCCAGCAGCTTGACAGTGGATACTGAAGCTTTCTTT
CDR3 protein: CASSLTVDTEAFF

J gene: TRBJ1-1
D gene: TRBD1
V gene: TRBV30
clone size: NA
CDR3 DNA: TGTGCCTGGAGTCACGGACAGGGGGATACTGAAGCTTTCTTT
CDR3 protein: CAWSHGQGDTEAFF

J gene: TRBJ1-1
D gene: NA
V gene: TRBV6-1
clone size: few
CDR3 DNA: TGTGCCAGCAGTGAAGTGGGGGCCCGAGGAGAAGCTTTCTTT
CDR3 protein: CASSEVGARGEAFF

J gene: TRBJ1-5
D gene: NA
V gene: TRBV5-5
clone size: NA
CDR3 DNA: TGTGCCAGCAGCCTCAGGGAGGGTCAGCCCCAGCATTTT
CDR3 protein: CASSLREGQPQHF

J gene: TRBJ1-5
D gene: TRBD1
V gene: TRBV20-1
clone size: NA
CDR3 DNA: TGCAGTGCTAGTAAACCGGGACAGGGAGGCGGGCAGCCCCAGCATTTT
CDR3 protein: CSASKPGQGGGQPQHF

J gene: TRBJ1-2
D gene: NA
V gene: TRBV2
clone size: few
CDR3 DNA: TGTGCCACACAGGGTGTACTCGACTATGGCTACACCTTC
CDR3 protein: CATQGVLDYGYTF

J gene: TRBJ1-2
D gene: TRBD1
V gene: TRBV11-1
clone size: few
CDR3 DNA: TGTGCCAGCAGCTCCGACAGGGTAGGCTACACCTTC
CDR3 protein: CASSSDRVGYTF

J gene: TRBJ1-4
D gene: NA
V gene: TRBV15
clone size: NA
CDR3 DNA: TGTGCCACCAGCAGTTCTCGGGGTGAAAAACTGTTTTTT
CDR3 protein: CATSSSRGEKLFF

J gene: TRBJ2-1
D gene: NA
V gene: TRBV4-1
clone size: few
CDR3 DNA: TGCGCCAGCAGCCAAGACTTTGGGACTTCATACAATGAGCAGTTCTTC
CDR3 protein: CASSQDFGTSYNEQFF

J gene: TRBJ1-2
D gene: TRBD1
V gene: TRBV2
clone size: NA
CDR3 DNA: TGTGCCTGCCGGACAGGGGCTAACTATGGCTACACCTTC
CDR3 protein: CACRTGANYGYTF

J gene: TRBJ1-2
D gene: NA
V gene: TRBV6-2/TRBV6-3
clone size: NA
CDR3 DNA: TGTGCCAGCAGTTATTTTCGCTATGGCTACACCTTC
CDR3 protein: CASSYFRYGYTF

J gene: TRBJ1-1
D gene: NA
V gene: TRBV29-1
clone size: few
CDR3 DNA: TGCAGCGTTGGGGGGGGGATGAACACTGAAGCTTTCTTT
CDR3 protein: CSVGGGMNTEAFF

J gene: TRBJ2-1
D gene: TRBD1
V gene: TRBV11-2
clone size: NA
CDR3 DNA: TGTGCCAGCAGCTCCCCCCGGGACAGAGACAATGAGCAGTTCTTC
CDR3 protein: CASSSPRDRDNEQFF

J gene: TRBJ2-1
D gene: TRBD1
V gene: TRBV28
clone size: few
CDR3 DNA: TGTGCCAGCAGTAGGACAGGGGTCTACAATGAGCAGTTCTTC
CDR3 protein: CASSRTGVYNEQFF

J gene: TRBJ2-3
D gene: TRBD1
V gene: TRBV7-3
clone size: once
CDR3 DNA: TGTGCCAGCAGCCAGGGGGCTCCCGCAGATACGCAGTATTTT
CDR3 protein: CASSQGAPADTQYF

J gene: TRBJ1-6
D gene: TRBD1
V gene: TRBV30
clone size: NA
CDR3 DNA: TGTGCCTGGAGTGGACCGGGACAGCTAAATTCACCCCTCCACTTT
CDR3 protein: CAWSGPGQLNSPLHF

J gene: TRBJ1-1
D gene: NA
V gene: TRBV11-2
clone size: NA
CDR3 DNA: TGTGCCAGCAGCCCTACGGCGGCAAACTTCCTCCGGGGCACTGAAGCTTTCTTT
CDR3 protein: CASSPTAANFLRGTEAFF

J gene: TRBJ2-7
D gene: TRBD1
V gene: TRBV6-5
clone size: NA
CDR3 DNA: TGTGCCAGCAGTTACCGACAGGGTCACGAGCAGTACTTC
CDR3 protein: CASSYRQGHEQYF

J gene: TRBJ2-6
D gene: NA
V gene: TRBV29-1
clone size: NA
CDR3 DNA: TGCAGCGTTGCCCAGGGATGGGAAGCTGGGGCCAACGTCCTGACTTTC
CDR3 protein: CSVAQGWEAGANVLTF